These 16 T cell receptor beta chains originate from one sample sequenced in a study of blood T cell repertoires in COVID-19. This table comes from immunoSEQ multiplex PCR, and its TCRdb copy is limited to in-frame clones, with some not included. Altogether more than 25,000 clones are present, 80% to 90% being singletons, with the ten largest covering 0.55% to 0.7%. Input material: peripheral blood. Every receptor here comes from a woman aged 40 to 50 with active or convalescent COVID-19.

This chain uses TRBV6-5 with TRBJ1-2; D is possibly TRBD1 (5 bases). The CDR3 has 13 amino acids. Looked up from germline, CDR1 is MNHEY and CDR2 is SVGAGI. The V end was cut by 7 bases, the J end by 7 bases, with 16 bases between. The CDR3 here is CASINKGLSGYTF. CDR3 bases: TGTGCCAGCATTAACAAGGGACTTAGTGGCTACACCTTC.

This chain joins TRBV1 and TRBJ1-6; the table's D call of TRBD1 was not tested on the DNA. TRBV1 is marked as a pseudogene. The CDR3 consists of 16 residues. CDR3 DNA: TGCACCAGCAGCCGCGTAGTCCGGGACACCCCTTCACCCCTCCACTTT. It codes for CTSSRVVRDTPSPLHF.

The chain carries TRBV19 and TRBJ2-2, with D possibly matching TRBD2 (5 bases). CDR1 is LNHDA, CDR2 SQIVND, per germline (reference sequence). Trimming took off 0 bases at V and 0 bases at J, with 17 bases between the two ends. The CDR3 consists of 19 residues. CDR3 in DNA: TGTGCCAGTAGTATAGATGAGCCGGGAATGAGCCCGAACACCGGGGAGCTGTTTTTT. Its translation is CASSIDEPGMSPNTGELFF.

The genes are TRBV11-1 and TRBJ1-6; D gene uncertain. V was clipped by 3 bases and J by 6 bases, with 9 bases between them. This CDR3 spans 14 amino acids. In germline, CDR1 is SGHAT, CDR2 FQDESV (reference sequence). In nucleotides, the CDR3 is TGTGCCAGCAGCTTTGAAGCTCGTAATTCACCCCTCCACTTT. Encoded protein: CASSFEARNSPLHF.

The chain combines TRBV27 with TRBJ2-1; 10 bases map to TRBD2. Trimming cost V 2 bases and J 3 bases; bases outside gene matches: 1. The CDR3 extends over 15 amino acids. Germline V CDR1 and CDR2: MNHEY, SMNVEV (reference sequence). The CDR3 loop is CASSLLAGVYNEQFF. In DNA form, the CDR3 reads TGTGCCAGCAGTTTACTAGCGGGAGTCTACAATGAGCAGTTCTTC.

This chain connects TRBV5-1 to TRBJ2-7, with a possible D match to TRBD1 (5 bases). The CDR3 has 14 amino acids. Per the germline V gene, CDR1 is SGHRS and CDR2 is YFSETQ. With 0 bases removed from V and 2 bases from J, the gap between germline ends came to 9 bases. The CDR3 protein is CASSLGGPTYEQYF. Written as DNA, the CDR3 is TGCGCCAGCAGCTTGGGGGGCCCCACCTACGAGCAGTACTTC. Looking up the rest from reference TRBV5-1 and TRBJ2-7 gives the full variable domain: KAGVTQTPRYLIKTRGQQVTLSCSPISGHRSVSWYQQTPGQGLQFLFEYFSETQRNKGNFPGRFSGRQFSNSRSEMNVSTLELGDSALYLCASSLGGPTYEQYFGPGTRLTVT.

J is TRBJ1-1 and V is TRBV28; a possible D gene is TRBD1 (6 bases). V lost 4 bases to trimming and J lost 4 bases, with 10 bases between them. Germline CDR1 reads MDHEN; CDR2 reads SYDVKM. There are 13 residues in the CDR3. The CDR3 region is CASSSRTATEAFF. The DNA of the CDR3 is TGTGCCAGCAGTTCCAGGACAGCCACTGAAGCTTTCTTT.

The chain carries TRBV9 and TRBJ2-2; 11 positions match TRBD2. Germline CDR1 reads SGDLS; CDR2 reads YYNGEE. The V segment lost 0 bases and the J segment 4 bases; nucleotides outside the gene matches: 5. The CDR3 covers 17 residues. CDR3 sequence reads: CASSVALAGGVTGELFF. CDR3 nucleotide sequence: TGTGCCAGCAGCGTAGCCCTAGCGGGGGGTGTCACCGGGGAGCTGTTTTTT. The full variable domain, with the rest looked up from reference TRBV9 and TRBJ2-2, is DSGVTQTPKHLITATGQRVTLRCSPRSGDLSVYWYQQSLDQGLQFLIQYYNGEERAKGNILERFSAQQFPDLHSELNLSSLELGDSALYFCASSVALAGGVTGELFFGEGSRLTVL.

This clone was detected once. The rearrangement links TRBV6-1 to TRBJ1-2; no definite D call. Germline V lookup: CDR1 MNHNS, CDR2 SASEGT. V was clipped by 0 bases and J by 8 bases, with 13 bases between them. There are 14 residues in the CDR3. The CDR3 DNA follows: TGTGCCAGCAGTGAAGCGGCAGGCCTACGGGGCTACACCTTC. Translation: CASSEAAGLRGYTF.

The CDR3 region has the DNA TGTGCCAGCAGCTTAGTAGGGGGATCCTACAATGAGCAGTTCTTC. Protein product: CASSLVGGSYNEQFF. The J gene is TRBJ2-1, the V gene TRBV7-6; TRBD1 might be the D (6 bases). The CDR3 sequence is 15 residues long. CDR1 is SGHVS and CDR2 is FNYEAQ in the germline V gene. Trimming pared 1 base from V and 1 base from J, leaving 8 bases between.

The chain couples TRBV4-2 to TRBJ2-5, with 7 bases matching TRBD2. Per germline, CDR1 LGHNA and CDR2 YNFKEQ. V lost 1 base to trimming and J lost 6 bases; unmatched junction nucleotides: 17. The CDR3 consists of 18 residues. CDR3 region: CASSQVFSAGEGGKTQYF. CDR3 coding DNA: TGTGCCAGCAGCCAAGTATTTTCGGCGGGAGAAGGTGGGAAGACCCAGTACTTC.

The V gene is TRBV5-4, the J gene TRBJ1-2, with TRBD1 as a possible D gene (5 bases). The CDR3 length is 15 residues. CDR1 and CDR2 (germline): SGHNT, YYREEE (reference sequence). The V end was cut by 4 bases, the J end by 4 bases, with 17 bases between. The CDR3 protein is CASSPVGGSGYGYTF. CDR3 DNA sequence: TGTGCCAGCAGCCCCGTTGGGGGGTCGGGCTATGGCTACACCTTC.

The genes are TRBV5-1 and TRBJ1-1; D ambiguous. V dropped 0 bases and J dropped 0 bases, with 3 bases sitting between them. The CDR3 is 13 residues long. In germline, CDR1 is SGHRS, CDR2 YFSETQ. This chain's CDR3 is CASSLGVNTEAFF. CDR3 bases: TGCGCCAGCAGCTTGGGCGTGAACACTGAAGCTTTCTTT.

The chain couples TRBV5-1 to TRBJ2-3, with TRBD2 matching over 13 bases. Germline V lookup: CDR1 SGHRS, CDR2 YFSETQ. The CDR3 runs to 16 residues. V lost 0 bases and J lost 4; bases outside the gene matches: 2. The CDR3 bases are TGCGCCAGCAGCTTGGCCGGACTAGCGGGAGCAGATACGCAGTATTTT. This codes for CASSLAGLAGADTQYF. The full variable domain, with the rest looked up from reference TRBV5-1 and TRBJ2-3, is KAGVTQTPRYLIKTRGQQVTLSCSPISGHRSVSWYQQTPGQGLQFLFEYFSETQRNKGNFPGRFSGRQFSNSRSEMNVSTLELGDSALYLCASSLAGLAGADTQYFGPGTRLTVL.

Points on this clone: The sample contains more than one DNA sequence encoding this CDR3. The chain links TRBV13 to TRBJ1-2; no clear D gene. From germline, CDR1 is PRHDT and CDR2 FYEKMQ (reference sequence). Trimming cost V 1 base and J 4 bases, with 10 bases left between them. The CDR3 has 14 amino acids. CDR3 DNA sequence: TGTGCCAGCAGCTTAGAGGGTGGGAGCTATGGCTACACCTTC. Amino acids: CASSLEGGSYGYTF.

V and J are TRBV27 and TRBJ2-7; D is perhaps TRBD2 (5 bases). CDR1 MNHEY and CDR2 SMNVEV come from the germline V gene (reference sequence). V lost 2 bases and J 1 base, leaving 6 bases between the germline ends. CDR3 length: 13 amino acids. CDR3 sequence: CASSLQRSYEQYF. CDR3 nucleotide sequence: TGTGCCAGCAGTTTACAGCGGTCCTACGAGCAGTACTTC.